This T cell receptor (beta chain) stems from a study of T cells after posttransplantation cyclophosphamide. Notes on this clone: The antigen is undetermined.

TCRdb's copy holds only in-frame clones and misses some; the assay was immunoSEQ multiplex PCR. The sample carries tens of thousands of clones, 73% recorded once. Whole-study findings and limits: TRB clonality was highly associated with recipient CMV seropositivity and reactivation. Skin or GI-infiltrating T cells shared few TRB sequences with blood. Donor-recipient repertoire similarity was low at 1-2 months, rising over year one.

The CDR3 length is 18 residues. On the day of bone marrow donation, the related graft donor provided peripheral blood. The chain employs TRBV21-1 and TRBJ2-3; the table calls TRBD1, which could not be checked here. TRBV21-1 is given as a pseudogene. The clonotype comes from a woman aged 60 to 75 in good health, CMV-negative, and a related stem cell transplant donor. Input material: memory CD4+ T cells sorted from PBMCs. CDR3 DNA sequence: TGTGCCAGCAGCCATGGGGGAAATCCGGGACAGGGGGCAGATACGCAGTATTTT. This sequence encodes CASSHGGNPGQGADTQYF.